This note documents a single T cell receptor (beta chain) sequence. This specimen comes from a study of blood T cell repertoires in COVID-19. Study background: There were acute and convalescent COVID-19 samples, and they came from the United States, Italy and Spain. From T cells, B-cell-depleted T cells, or PBMCs came the material, which was cDNA or gDNA.

In the original processing: For nucleated cells, counts were estimated from reference gene primer amplification. Assay: immunoSEQ multiplex PCR; the TCRdb copy retains only in-frame clones and omits some. Clone size and V and J calls were adopted from that table, with D and trimming inferred from the DNA. In the table there are 55,000 to 65,000 clones, around 86% of which are singletons. The germline V and J ends were trimmed by 0 bases and 1 base, with 6 bases remaining between them. This CDR3 contains 14 residues. CDR1 is SGHAT and CDR2 is FQNNGV in the germline V gene. What was sequenced was peripheral blood. This sequence joins TRBV11-2 and TRBJ1-1; D gene uncertain. This receptor was obtained from an elderly woman with acute or convalescent COVID-19. CDR3 amino acids: CASSLDLGNTEAFF. CDR3 in DNA: TGTGCCAGCAGCTTAGATCTAGGGAACACTGAAGCTTTCTTT.